This entry concerns a single T cell receptor (beta chain). The germline CDR1 and CDR2 sequences are SGHRS and YFSETQ. V shed 4 bases, J shed 2 bases, and the junction held 12 bases outside the gene matches. The CDR3 is 17 residues long. Profiling relied on immunoSEQ multiplex PCR, and the TCRdb table lists in-frame clones only, not all of them. The sample includes more than 150,000 clones, about 90% of them seen just once. The data originate from a study of blood T cell repertoires in COVID-19. Background on the study: Specimens from acute and convalescent COVID-19 originated in the United States, Italy and Spain. T cells, B-cell-depleted T cells, or PBMCs supplied cDNA or gDNA.

Participants, about 18 to 90 years old, spanned fewer than 30 US areas. Either two negative PCRs, clearance, or symptom resolution qualified Cohort 3 donors as recovered. This TCR was recovered from a woman between 45 and 60 years old who had recovered from COVID-19. Material for sequencing was PBMCs or T cells enriched from blood (not recorded which). This rearrangement joins TRBV5-1 to TRBJ2-5, with 9 bases lining up with TRBD1. CDR3 amino acids: CASSPGTGTNQQETQYF. The CDR3 DNA reads TGCGCCAGCAGCCCCGGGACAGGGACAAATCAGCAAGAGACCCAGTACTTC.